This entry concerns a single T cell receptor (beta chain). This clonotype was picked up a small number of times. There is no known antigen for this receptor. The record has no base qualities; no much larger clone is one base away. These data come from a study of T cell repertoires in cytomegalovirus infection (dated by TCRdb to between 2017 and 2020). With respect to the entire study: The peptide stimulations were aimed at well-studied HLA-B-restricted epitopes as well as recently identified HLA-C-restricted CMV epitopes, whose presentation resists viral immunomodulation. The HLA type of each donor mattered for the analysis, because public TCR beta signatures pointed to carriage of CMV infection along with the matching HLA type. Broader findings and caveats from the paper: In both this cohort and an independent cohort of some 370 donors, the cumulative frequency of public TCR beta family members distinguished carriers of CMV infection plus the relevant HLA type. The ex vivo response was dominated by HLA-C-restricted CMV-specific TCR beta clonotypes, which also provided the single most frequent clonotype in two of eight donors.

The CDR3 covers 14 residues, taking in both the cysteine and the phenylalanine. This entry keeps only the CDR3 DNA: 42 bases, framed from base 1. The germline V gene yields MNHNS for CDR1 and SASEGT for CDR2. Trimming takes 4 bases from V and 6 bases from J, and the germline ends sit 13 bases apart. Reads for this sample came from an Illumina HiSeq 1500. The raw public data were reprocessed by TCRdb itself: fastp quality trimming at Q25, MiXCR clonotype calling, in-frame beta chains only. Duplicate CDR3 protein sequences are folded into a single record with the most common DNA and genes. For this sample the table gives approximately 990,000 distinct CDR3 sequences, of which 30% to 40% were detected only once. About an eighth of the sample comes from the top ten. Sample treatment or condition, as interpreted from the label and publication: in vitro stimulation with specific CMV peptide epitopes to enrich CMV-specific T cells.

Source: cultured CD8+ T cells from PBMCs, taken from culture after CMV antigen stimulation. The clonotype was recovered from a human donor in good health (CMV status not recorded). Some clones in this sample may be carry-over from other donors' samples. Recombination linked TRBV6-1 to TRBJ1-5, with the D gene too uncertain to name. The nucleotide sequence reads as follows: TGTGCCAGCAGTGTGCCAGGTTCTCTTCAGCCCCAGCATTTT. It translates as CASSVPGSLQPQHF.